The 27 T cell receptor beta chains listed next were all sequenced from one sample in a study of cytomegalovirus exposure and HLA in healthy donors. With 60 Vbeta and 13 Jbeta primers, the PCR was carried out. Sequencing was performed with immunoSEQ multiplex PCR; in TCRdb, only in-frame clones are kept and a portion is missing. The table includes some 76,000 clones, around 85% detected once. Sequenced input: PBMCs. The source is a woman in her 50s in good health and CMV-seronegative.

In DNA, the CDR3 is TGTGCCAGTAAGAGAGTCGACAGCTATGGCTACACCTTC. Its protein product is CASKRVDSYGYTF. This chain connects TRBV27 to TRBJ1-2; possible D gene TRBD1, 5 bases. Germline V gene sequence: CDR1 MNHEY, CDR2 SMNVEV (reference sequence). V was trimmed by 9 bases and J by 4 bases, leaving 15 bases between them. The CDR3 extends over 13 amino acids.

V gene TRBV7-8 combines with J gene TRBJ2-3, with TRBD2 matching 8 bases. The J segment lost 4 bases and the V segment lost 5 bases, leaving 8 bases of the junction unmatched. CDR3 length: 15 residues. Germline lookup yields CDR1 SGHVS and CDR2 FQNEAQ. The CDR3 DNA sequence: TGTGCCAGCAGCCTAGGGACTAGTGGGTCAGATACGCAGTATTTT. It encodes CASSLGTSGSDTQYF. Looking up the rest from reference TRBV7-8 and TRBJ2-3 gives the full variable domain: GAGVSQSPRYKVAKRGQDVALRCDPISGHVSLFWYQQALGQGPEFLTYFQNEAQLDKSGLPSDRFFAERPEGSVSTLKIQRTQQEDSAVYLCASSLGTSGSDTQYFGPGTRLTVL.

The sample holds a few counts of this clone. The rearrangement joins TRBV28 to TRBJ2-5, with 7 bases identical to TRBD2. With the DNA end fitting TRBJ2-7 better, the J assignment may be wrong. This CDR3 region has 12 residues. Looked up from germline, CDR1 is MDHEN and CDR2 is SYDVKM. The CDR3 bases are TGTGCCACCGAGGGGAGGGCCTACGAGCAGTACTTC. Encoded protein: CATEGRAYEQYF.

The rearrangement joins TRBV30 to TRBJ2-7, with TRBD1 as a possible D gene (6 bases). The CDR3 contains 12 residues. Looked up from germline, CDR1 is GTSNPN and CDR2 is SVGIG (reference sequence). Trimming left V 0 bases short and J 5 bases short, with 8 bases between. The CDR3: CAWSVGTHEQYV. The DNA of the CDR3 is TGTGCCTGGAGTGTAGGGACACACGAGCAGTACGTC.

The CDR3 spells CASRTGQGWVGYTF. CDR3 nucleotides: TGTGCCAGCAGAACCGGACAGGGGTGGGTCGGCTACACCTTC. The rearrangement uses TRBV27 and TRBJ1-2; TRBD1 aligns across 9 bases. This CDR3 is 14 amino acids long. With 6 bases clipped from V and 8 bases from J, the junction kept 10 bases outside the gene matches. Germline V gene lookup returns CDR1 MNHEY and CDR2 SMNVEV (reference sequence).

The chain joins TRBV9 to TRBJ2-2; 9 bases map to TRBD1. V gave up 3 bases and J gave up 4 bases; unmatched junction bases: 7. This CDR3 spans 16 amino acids. The V gene's germline CDR1 is SGDLS and CDR2 YYNGEE. The CDR3 nucleotides read TGTGCCAGCAGCGGATACAGGGGGCTTAGCACCGGGGAGCTGTTTTTT. Residues: CASSGYRGLSTGELFF.

The chain carries TRBV2 and TRBJ1-5; TRBD1 matches 11 bases. This CDR3 contains 13 residues. Germline V gives CDR1 SNHLY, CDR2 FYNNEI. V shed 7 bases, J shed 11 bases, and the junction held 7 bases outside the gene matches. CDR3 amino acids: CASTAGQGESQHF. Written as DNA, the CDR3 is TGTGCCAGCACCGCGGGACAGGGGGAATCCCAGCATTTT.

The rearrangement uses TRBV7-2 and TRBJ1-1; a weak D match, TRBD1 (6 bases). CDR3 size: 15 residues. Trimming took off 5 bases at V and 1 base at J, with 14 bases between the two ends. CDR1 SGHTA and CDR2 FQGNSA come from the germline V gene. The CDR3 DNA reads as TGTGCCAGCAGCGCGCACACGACAGGGAACACTGAAGCTTTCTTT. Its protein product is CASSAHTTGNTEAFF.

This chain connects TRBV28 to TRBJ1-4; D is uncertain. Between the trimmed V and J ends, which lost 6 bases and 0 bases, there was a span of 11 bases. The V gene's germline CDR1 is MDHEN and CDR2 SYDVKM. This CDR3 has 15 residues. CDR3 in amino acids: CASSLSGATNEKLFF. CDR3 coding DNA: TGTGCCAGCAGCCTTAGCGGGGCAACTAATGAAAAACTGTTTTTT.

This clone was counted only a few times. The V and J genes are TRBV2 and TRBJ2-6; D perhaps matches TRBD2 (5 bases). The ends were cut back, 0 bases at V and 4 bases at J, with 10 bases in the middle. Germline lookup yields CDR1 SNHLY and CDR2 FYNNEI. This CDR3 spans 16 amino acids. This CDR3 is CASSEARTPGANVLTF. CDR3 bases: TGTGCCAGCAGTGAAGCACGGACTCCCGGGGCCAACGTCCTGACTTTC.

The chain uses TRBV7-2 and TRBJ2-1, with TRBD2 matching over 7 bases. With 4 bases clipped from V and 4 bases from J, the junction kept 4 bases outside the gene matches. Germline CDR1 and CDR2: SGHTA and FQGNSA. The length of the CDR3 is 14 residues. The CDR3, as DNA: TGTGCCAGCAGCTACCGGGGGGATTACAATGAGCAGTTCTTC. Encoded protein: CASSYRGDYNEQFF.

This chain uses TRBV9 with TRBJ2-2; 12 bases map to TRBD2. The CDR3 totals 16 residues. Germline V gene lookup returns CDR1 SGDLS and CDR2 YYNGEE. J gave up 3 bases and V 3 bases, and 3 bases lay outside the gene matches. CDR3 in DNA: TGTGCCAGCAGCGCCCGGACTAGCGGGGACACCGGGGAGCTGTTTTTT. Translated: CASSARTSGDTGELFF.

The chain couples TRBV7-9 to TRBJ1-4; the match to TRBD1 covers 7 bases. Germline V gene lookup returns CDR1 SEHNR and CDR2 FQNEAQ (reference sequence). Trimming at V came to 3 bases and at J to 0 bases, leaving 10 bases not matched to a gene. The CDR3 sequence is 18 residues long. The CDR3 DNA reads TGTGCCAGCAGCTTTGGACAGGTTGAGGAAGCAACTAATGAAAAACTGTTTTTT. This sequence encodes CASSFGQVEEATNEKLFF. Drawing the rest from reference TRBV7-9 and TRBJ1-4, the complete variable domain is DTGVSQNPRHKITKRGQNVTFRCDPISEHNRLYWYRQTLGQGPEFLTYFQNEAQLEKSRLLSDRFSAERPKGSFSTLEIQRTEQGDSAMYLCASSFGQVEEATNEKLFFGSGTQLSVL.

This chain links TRBV9 with TRBJ1-2; 9 bases fit TRBD1. The CDR3 consists of 21 residues. From germline, CDR1 is SGDLS and CDR2 YYNGEE. The V segment lost 3 bases and the J segment 1 base; nucleotides outside the gene matches: 22. CDR3 region: CASSARPGQGPERGFNYGYTF. As DNA, the CDR3 is TGTGCCAGCAGCGCCCGACCGGGACAGGGTCCCGAACGAGGTTTTAACTATGGCTACACCTTC.

The chain joins TRBV5-6 to TRBJ1-4, with D uncertain. The CDR3 runs 18 residues. V was trimmed by 0 bases and J by 7 bases, leaving 22 bases between them. The germline CDR1 and CDR2 sequences are SGHDT and YYEEEE. CDR3 in amino acids: CASSLGRSWFEGGEKLFF. The CDR3 nucleotides are TGTGCCAGCAGCTTGGGAAGGAGTTGGTTCGAGGGAGGTGAAAAACTGTTTTTT.

The chain uses TRBV27 and TRBJ1-4; 12 positions match TRBD1. The V gene end was trimmed by 8 bases and the J gene end by 4 bases; junction bases not matched to a gene: 11. CDR3 size: 17 residues. The germline gives CDR1 MNHEY, CDR2 SMNVEV (reference sequence). The CDR3 nucleotides read TGTGCCAGCGCCCCCAGGGACAGGGGGCGGATTAATGAAAAACTGTTTTTT. It codes for CASAPRDRGRINEKLFF.

The rearrangement uses TRBV6-4 and TRBJ2-3; 9 bases are shared with TRBD1. Per the germline V gene, CDR1 is MRHNA and CDR2 is SNTAGT. This CDR3 contains 17 residues. The trim removed 6 bases at V and 2 bases at J, leaving 12 bases unmatched. The CDR3 nucleotides are TGTGCCAGCAGCCTCATGCCGGGACAGGGCCTCACAGATACGCAGTATTTT. Translating gives CASSLMPGQGLTDTQYF.

The chain links TRBV28 to TRBJ2-7, with D possibly matching TRBD2 (5 bases). The CDR3 consists of 11 residues. V dropped 8 bases and J dropped 4 bases, with 9 bases sitting between them. Looked up from germline, CDR1 is MDHEN and CDR2 is SYDVKM. CDR3 sequence: CASRREYEQYF. In DNA form, the CDR3 reads TGTGCCAGCCGAAGGGAGTACGAGCAGTACTTC.

The chain is built from TRBV5-1 and TRBJ2-5; TRBD2 matches 9 bases. Germline V CDR1 and CDR2: SGHRS, YFSETQ. The CDR3 is made up of 16 amino acids. Trimming cost V 4 bases and J 5 bases; bases outside gene matches: 12. CDR3 region: CASSQGPPSGVETQYF. DNA of the CDR3: TGCGCCAGCAGCCAAGGCCCCCCTAGCGGGGTCGAGACCCAGTACTTC.

The CDR3 sequence: CASSVGDSLVQPQHF. The DNA for the CDR3 is TGTGCCAGCAGCGTAGGGGACTCCTTAGTCCAGCCCCAGCATTTT. This sequence joins TRBV9 and TRBJ1-5; D is perhaps TRBD1 (5 bases). This CDR3 region has 15 residues. Germline CDR1 SGDLS, CDR2 YYNGEE. Trimming stripped 0 bases from V and 7 bases from J, with 14 bases between.

The genes are TRBV28 and TRBJ2-7; D is perhaps TRBD2 (6 bases). This CDR3 contains 16 residues. Trimming stripped 3 bases from V and 1 base from J, with 16 bases between. Germline CDR1 MDHEN, CDR2 SYDVKM. The DNA of the CDR3 is TGTGCCAGCAGTTTCTTTAGTCATGCGGGATCCTACGAGCAGTACTTC. Residues: CASSFFSHAGSYEQYF.

About this clone: One end of the junction varies from germline; a read error may be responsible. This chain connects TRBV7-7 to TRBJ2-2, with 10 bases fitting TRBD2. Germline CDR1 and CDR2: SSHAT and FNYEAQ (reference sequence). CDR3 length equals 15 residues. The CDR3, as DNA: TGTGCTAGCAGCTCCAGCGGGGGGGCGACCGGGGAGCTGTTTTTT. It yields the protein CASSSSGGATGELFF.

The chain couples TRBV27 to TRBJ1-2; 7 positions match TRBD1. Germline CDR1 MNHEY, CDR2 SMNVEV (reference sequence). The CDR3 runs to 15 residues. With V trimmed by 5 bases and J by 4 bases, 10 bases remained unmatched. The CDR3 bases are TGTGCCAGCAGTGACACAGGGGCTTGGGGCTATGGCTACACCTTC. Protein product: CASSDTGAWGYGYTF.

Regarding this clone: Likely a read error: the CDR3 ends without its conserved phenylalanine or tryptophan. CDR3 protein: CATSTPLAGGTEAFL. Written as DNA, the CDR3 is TGTGCCACCAGCACCCCGTTGGCAGGGGGCACTGAAGCTTTCCTT. The chain is built from TRBV15 and TRBJ1-1; TRBD1 matches at 7 bases. CDR3 length: 15 amino acids. Per the germline V gene, CDR1 is LNHNV and CDR2 is YYDKDF (reference sequence). After removal of 4 bases from V and 4 bases from J, the junction contained 9 bases not matched to a gene.

About this clone itself: Compared with germline, one end of the junction differs, possibly owing to a read error. The V call is TRBV4-3, the J call TRBJ1-6; a possible D gene is TRBD1 (6 bases). CDR3 length: 15 residues. The germline gives CDR1 LGHNA, CDR2 YSLEER. The CDR3 spells CASRQTRGDGSPLHF. The CDR3 nucleotides are TGCGCCAGCCGCCAAACCAGGGGAGACGGTTCACCCCTCCACTTT.

The V gene is TRBV19, the J gene TRBJ1-2; 12 nucleotides match TRBD1. CDR3 length equals 15 residues. CDR1 LNHDA and CDR2 SQIVND come from the germline V gene (reference sequence). The trim removed 6 bases at V and 7 bases at J, leaving 9 bases unmatched. DNA of the CDR3: TGTGCCAGTAGGGGACAGGGGGCTAAGTCGGGTGGCTACACCTTC. Its translation is CASRGQGAKSGGYTF.

This clone was seen a handful of times. The chain couples TRBV7-2 to TRBJ2-1, with 9 bases aligning to TRBD2. With 0 bases clipped from V and 6 bases from J, the junction kept 6 bases outside the gene matches. Germline loops: CDR1 SGHTA, CDR2 FQGNSA. This CDR3 spans 16 amino acids. In nucleotides, the CDR3 is TGTGCCAGCAGCTTAGCAGAGCTAGCGGGGAGCAATGAGCAGTTCTTC. Encoded protein: CASSLAELAGSNEQFF.